Described below is a single TCR beta chain sequence and its context. Its antigen is as yet unknown. The sample is drawn from a study of cytotoxic CD8 clonotypes in ibrutinib-treated CLL. About the study: Samples averaged around 280,000 productive templates and just under 95,000 productive rearrangements. Notes on the study in general: Few clonotypes were public, and these shrank or held steady under treatment.

Around 2 micrograms of genomic DNA (from cryopreserved PBMCs) were used for TCR beta libraries. The CDR3 has 17 amino acids. V was cut by 5 bases and J by 1 base, with 20 bases left in between. Germline CDR1 SGHTA, CDR2 FQGNSA. Assay used: immunoSEQ multiplex PCR; TCRdb lists only in-frame clones, some missing. Of about 20,000 clones detected, roughly 70% appear once; the ten largest clones hold 26%. The chain links TRBV7-2 to TRBJ2-5; maybe TRBD2 (6 bases). The starting material was PBMCs, obtained before ibrutinib treatment. This clonotype originated in a human donor with chronic lymphocytic leukemia. The CDR3 nucleotides are TGTGCCAGCAGCCGCTCGTATAATGTGGGAGGCCAAGAGACCCAGTACTTC. As protein: CASSRSYNVGGQETQYF.